The 14 T cell receptor beta chains below were found in one sample sequenced in a study of blood T cell repertoires in COVID-19. Some clones are missing from TCRdb's copy, which holds only in-frame ones; the method was immunoSEQ multiplex PCR. The sample consists of tens of thousands of clones, 78% of them appearing once. Specimen: peripheral blood. These receptors all come from a man between 65 and 85 years old with acute or convalescent COVID-19.

The chain carries TRBV19 and TRBJ1-5; 7 bases line up with TRBD1. The germline CDR1 and CDR2 sequences are LNHDA and SQIVND (reference sequence). This CDR3 is 16 amino acids long. V lost 4 bases, J lost 1 base, and 7 bases stayed unmatched. Written as DNA, the CDR3 is TGTGCCAGTAGTAAACTGACAGGGCTGAGCAATCAGCCCCAGCATTTT. It translates to CASSKLTGLSNQPQHF.

The chain recombines TRBV6-5 with TRBJ2-2; D unresolved. Germline V CDR1 and CDR2: MNHEY, SVGAGI. This CDR3 comprises 12 residues. The V end was cut by 7 bases, the J end by 6 bases, with 9 bases between. The CDR3 loop reads CASKYLSGELFF. The CDR3 region has the DNA TGTGCCAGCAAATACTTATCCGGGGAGCTGTTTTTT.

This clone occurred a few times. The chain uses TRBV2 and TRBJ1-5; D is unclear. Trimming took off 2 bases at V and 4 bases at J, with 12 bases between the two ends. The germline V gene has CDR1 SNHLY and CDR2 FYNNEI. This CDR3 is built from 15 residues. CDR3 residues: CASSERASGNQPQHF. The CDR3 nucleotides read TGTGCCAGCAGTGAAAGGGCCAGCGGAAATCAGCCCCAGCATTTT.

The chain employs TRBV6-5 and TRBJ1-6, with D possibly TRBD1 on 6 matching bases. From germline, CDR1 is MNHEY and CDR2 SVGAGI. V lost 0 bases and J 7 bases, leaving 10 bases between the germline ends. This CDR3 contains 15 residues. Here the CDR3 DNA reads TGTGCCAGCAGTTACTCGAACAGGGCGAATTCACCCCTCCACTTT. Translating it yields CASSYSNRANSPLHF.

This clone was picked up one time. This sequence joins TRBV18 and TRBJ1-1; D remains ambiguous. V was trimmed by 3 bases and J by 3 bases, leaving 14 bases between them. The length of the CDR3 is 15 residues. CDR1 is KGHSH, CDR2 LQKENI, per germline. The CDR3 coding sequence is TGTGCCAGCTCACCGGAAGCACCAGGATACACTGAAGCTTTCTTT. Its translation is CASSPEAPGYTEAFF.

J is TRBJ2-7 and V is TRBV2, with no clear D. V was clipped by 5 bases and J by 3 bases, with 17 bases between them. There are 15 residues in the CDR3. Germline CDR1 and CDR2: SNHLY and FYNNEI. CDR3 protein: CASSNERPRHYEQYF. The CDR3 bases are TGTGCCAGCAGTAACGAAAGACCGCGGCACTACGAGCAGTACTTC.

The chain links TRBV3-1 (or the pseudogene TRBV3-2) to TRBJ2-1; TRBD2 matches at 8 bases. The germline gives CDR1 LGHDT, CDR2 YNNKEL (reference sequence). The CDR3 runs 15 residues. V dropped 1 base and J dropped 7; count of bases not matched to a gene: 6. Written as DNA, the CDR3 is TGTGCCAGCAGCCAAGGCTCGGGGGGGCCGAATGAGCAGTTCTTC. Its protein product is CASSQGSGGPNEQFF.

This clone was detected only a few times. This sequence joins TRBV4-1 and TRBJ2-2; 11 nucleotides match TRBD1. The V and J ends lost 5 bases and 6 bases, in that order; junction bases with no gene match: 5. The germline gives CDR1 MGHRA, CDR2 YSYEKL. CDR3 length: 15 amino acids. CDR3 region: CASSTRTGGPGELFF. As DNA, the CDR3 is TGCGCCAGCAGCACCCGGACAGGGGGCCCCGGGGAGCTGTTTTTT.

This chain connects TRBV30 to TRBJ2-3, with 14 bases that match TRBD2. This CDR3 comprises 15 residues. V shed 3 bases and J 5 bases; nucleotides not matched to a gene: 4. Germline V CDR1 and CDR2: GTSNPN, SVGIG (reference sequence). The CDR3 bases are TGTGCCTGGAGCCCCGGACTAGCGGGAGGAGATACGCAGTATTTT. Encoded protein: CAWSPGLAGGDTQYF. Full variable domain (remainder filled in from reference TRBV30 and TRBJ2-3): SQTIHQWPATLVQPVGSPLSLECTVEGTSNPNLYWYRQAAGRGLQLLFYSVGIGQISSEVPQNLSASRPQDRQFILSSKKLLLSDSGFYLCAWSPGLAGGDTQYFGPGTRLTVL.

The chain uses TRBV6-5 and TRBJ1-2, with 7 bases that match TRBD1. V lost 2 bases to trimming and J lost 3 bases; unmatched junction nucleotides: 3. Germline V gives CDR1 MNHEY, CDR2 SVGAGI. The CDR3 totals 14 residues. CDR3 protein: CASSYRGGDYGYTF. The DNA of the CDR3 is TGTGCCAGCAGTTACAGAGGGGGCGACTATGGCTACACCTTC.

The rearrangement links TRBV7-2 to TRBJ2-1; 14 positions agree with TRBD2. The CDR3 has 16 amino acids. CDR1 is SGHTA, CDR2 FQGNSA, per germline. The V and J ends lost 3 bases and 9 bases, in that order; junction bases with no gene match: 7. In DNA form, the CDR3 reads TGTGCCAGCAGCTTCTCCGGGACTAGCGGGAGAGGTGAGCAGTTCTTC. Residues: CASSFSGTSGRGEQFF.

This clone was counted a few times. The rearrangement links TRBV19 to TRBJ2-7; 7 bases match TRBD1. This CDR3 has 15 residues. The V gene end was trimmed by 2 bases and the J gene end by 3 bases; junction bases not matched to a gene: 7. CDR1 and CDR2 (germline): LNHDA, SQIVND (reference sequence). The CDR3 DNA is TGTGCCAGTAGTATAAGCCAACAGGGGAGCTACGAGCAGTACTTC. It is translated as CASSISQQGSYEQYF. Full variable domain (missing parts from reference TRBV19 and TRBJ2-7): DGGITQSPKYLFRKEGQNVTLSCEQNLNHDAMYWYRQDPGQGLRLIYYSQIVNDFQKGDIAEGYSVSREKKESFPLTVTSAQKNPTAFYLCASSISQQGSYEQYFGPGTRLTVT.

This chain uses TRBV6-1 with TRBJ1-6, with TRBD1 matching over 8 bases. V trimming: 3 bases; J trimming: 11 bases; junction bases outside the gene matches: 12. The CDR3 sequence is 16 residues long. Per the germline V gene, CDR1 is MNHNS and CDR2 is SASEGT. The CDR3 bases are TGTGCCAGCAGTGATGACAGGGGAACGTATATGCCACCCCTCCACTTT. As protein: CASSDDRGTYMPPLHF.

The rearrangement links TRBV9 to TRBJ2-1, with D tentatively TRBD2 (6 bases). Trimming removed 3 bases from V and 0 bases from J, with 13 bases in between. The CDR3 spans 16 residues. CDR1 is SGDLS, CDR2 YYNGEE, per germline. CDR3 amino acids: CASSGEDYHSYNEQFF. In nucleotides, the CDR3 is TGTGCCAGCAGCGGAGAGGACTACCACTCCTACAATGAGCAGTTCTTC.